Listed below are T cell receptor beta chains from one sample, sequenced in a study of shared clonotypes between healthy human individuals. Using immunoSEQ multiplex PCR, the repertoire was profiled, and TCRdb retains in-frame clones only, with some absent. The sample gives 740,000 or so clones, 73% of which show up once; more than 1.5% is in the top ten. The source material was memory CD4+ T cells sorted from blood. These receptors were collected from a woman in her twenties or thirties in good health. The CDR3 runs from the conserved cysteine through the conserved F or W. D genes are given only for firm matches. Expanded clones get a size class; other rows say once, few or many, or leave the size out.

size,J,D,V,CDR3,DNA
-,TRBJ2-1,-,TRBV28,CASSLFGPEVEYEQFF,TGTGCCAGCAGTTTATTTGGACCAGAAGTAGAGTATGAGCAGTTCTTC
few,TRBJ1-2,-,TRBV5-8,CASSLFRENGYTF,TGTGCCAGCAGCTTATTCAGGGAGAATGGCTACACCTTC
-,TRBJ1-2,-,TRBV5-6,CASSLVGGYTF,TGTGCCAGCAGCTTGGTGGGTGGCTACACCTTC
-,TRBJ2-7,TRBD1,TRBV27,CASSSGGQGRDRYEQYF,TGTGCCAGCAGTTCCGGTGGACAGGGTCGAGACCGTTACGAGCAGTACTTC
-,TRBJ1-2,-,TRBV6-1,CASKLRDYGYTF,TGTGCCAGCAAACTGAGGGACTATGGCTACACCTTC
-,TRBJ2-7,TRBD2,TRBV19,CASTETGGVSYEQYF,TGTGCCAGTACCGAAACCGGGGGGGTGTCTTACGAGCAGTACTTC
-,TRBJ1-1,-,TRBV5-1,CASSVQGFNTEAFF,TGCGCCAGCAGCGTGCAGGGTTTCAACACTGAAGCTTTCTTT
-,TRBJ1-3,-,TRBV5-4,CASSYQGTSGNTIYF,TGTGCCAGCAGCTACCAGGGTACCTCTGGAAACACCATATATTTT
-,TRBJ2-3,TRBD1,TRBV7-6,CASSSRTGGTDTQYF,TGTGCCAGCAGCTCCCGGACAGGGGGGACAGATACGCAGTATTTT
-,TRBJ2-3,TRBD2,TRBV4-1,CASSPGLAGVDTQYF,TGCGCCAGCAGCCCGGGACTAGCGGGAGTCGATACGCAGTATTTT
-,TRBJ1-6,-,TRBV30,CAWSTTTVLSPLHF,TGTGCCTGGAGTACCACGACAGTTCTGTCACCCCTCCACTTT
-,TRBJ2-5,TRBD2,TRBV19,CASSLNPGLAGTRETQYF,TGTGCCAGTAGTCTTAATCCGGGACTAGCGGGGACGCGAGAGACCCAGTACTTC
-,TRBJ2-5,-,TRBV11-2,CASSRGLLQETQYF,TGTGCCAGCAGCCGAGGACTACTCCAAGAGACCCAGTACTTC
-,TRBJ2-4,-,TRBV19,CASSPPPGRGGTKNIQYF,TGTGCCAGTAGCCCTCCTCCGGGACGTGGAGGAACCAAAAACATTCAGTACTTC
-,TRBJ2-7,TRBD2,TRBV9,CASSVGLAGVYEQYF,TGTGCCAGCAGCGTAGGACTAGCGGGAGTCTACGAGCAGTACTTC
-,TRBJ1-5,-,TRBV28,CASSLSHQPQHF,TGTGCCAGCAGTTTATCGCATCAGCCCCAGCATTTT
-,TRBJ2-1,TRBD2,TRBV14,CASSHISGGPNNEQFF,TGTGCCAGCAGCCATATTTCGGGAGGGCCTAACAATGAGCAGTTCTTC
-,TRBJ1-4,-,TRBV11-2,CASSRWTGTNEKLFF,TGTGCCAGCAGCCGATGGACTGGGACTAATGAAAAACTGTTTTTT
-,TRBJ2-2,-,TRBV29-1,CSGQQTNTGELFF,TGCAGCGGCCAGCAAACGAACACCGGGGAGCTGTTTTTT
-,TRBJ2-2,TRBD1,TRBV11-2,CASSSLDRAPTGELFF,TGTGCCAGCAGCTCCTTGGACAGGGCTCCGACCGGGGAGCTGTTTTTT
-,TRBJ1-2,TRBD1,TRBV27,CASSSDRVSGYTF,TGTGCCAGCAGCTCCGACAGGGTGAGCGGCTACACCTTC
-,TRBJ2-7,-,TRBV28,CASINIRGISNEQYF,TGTGCCAGCATCAATATAAGGGGGATTTCAAACGAGCAGTACTTC
few,TRBJ1-5,-,TRBV18,CASSPVQSNQPQHF,TGTGCCAGCTCACCAGTACAGAGCAATCAGCCCCAGCATTTT
-,TRBJ2-7,TRBD1,TRBV7-9,CASSVQGDSYEQYF,TGTGCCAGCAGCGTCCAGGGGGACTCCTACGAGCAGTACTTC
once,TRBJ1-2,-,TRBV28,CASSFSKQGYGYTF,TGTGCCAGCAGTTTTTCGAAACAGGGCTATGGCTACACCTTC
-,TRBJ1-3,-,TRBV5-1,CASSSSGVKSGNTIYF,TGCGCCAGCAGCTCATCGGGGGTTAAATCTGGAAACACCATATATTTT
-,TRBJ2-7,-,TRBV18,CASSPEGHEQYF,TGTGCCAGCTCACCCGAAGGCCACGAGCAGTACTTC
-,TRBJ2-7,TRBD2,TRBV4-1,CASSQSWVSGGTSYEQYF,TGCGCCAGCAGCCAAAGCTGGGTTAGCGGGGGGACATCCTACGAGCAGTACTTC
-,TRBJ1-2,-,TRBV2,CASSDVRTSYGYTF,TGTGCCAGCAGTGACGTCAGGACGAGCTATGGCTACACCTTC
-,TRBJ2-3,-,TRBV2,CASSYTDTQYF,TGTGCCAGCAGTTACACAGATACGCAGTATTTT
-,TRBJ2-2,TRBD2,TRBV6-4,CASSRVREREGPGELFF,TGTGCCAGCAGTAGGGTAAGAGAGCGGGAGGGCCCCGGGGAGCTGTTTTTT
few,TRBJ1-1,-,TRBV4-1,CASSSNRVKAFF,TGCGCCAGCAGCTCGAACAGGGTGAAAGCTTTCTTT
-,TRBJ2-5,TRBD1,TRBV28,CASSSPQGKSETQYF,TGTGCCAGCAGTTCCCCACAGGGGAAGTCGGAGACCCAGTACTTC
few,TRBJ1-2,TRBD1,TRBV6-1,CASSARDRGVYGYTF,TGTGCCAGCAGTGCCCGGGACAGGGGGGTCTATGGCTACACCTTC
-,TRBJ2-7,TRBD1,TRBV19,CASSVPGTGGPEQYF,TGTGCCAGTAGTGTCCCCGGGACAGGGGGCCCCGAGCAGTACTTC
-,TRBJ2-7,-,TRBV2,CASSEDLGQHFHEQYF,TGTGCCAGCAGTGAAGACCTCGGACAGCATTTCCACGAGCAGTACTTC
-,TRBJ2-5,TRBD2,TRBV5-4,CASSLDPSGREGETQYF,TGTGCCAGCAGCTTGGATCCTAGCGGGAGGGAAGGGGAGACCCAGTACTTC
-,TRBJ2-5,-,TRBV28,CASSFFSQAGETQYF,TGTGCCAGCAGTTTTTTCTCCCAAGCGGGAGAGACCCAGTACTTC
few,TRBJ2-3,TRBD1,TRBV27,CASSQRGTVLSTDTQYF,TGTGCCAGCAGTCAACGAGGGACAGTTCTTAGCACAGATACGCAGTATTTT
-,TRBJ2-7,TRBD1,TRBV6-1,CASIPDRGYEQYF,TGTGCCAGCATCCCGGACAGGGGTTACGAGCAGTACTTC
-,TRBJ1-2,-,TRBV27,CASSFRGFNGYTF,TGTGCCAGCAGTTTCAGGGGATTTAATGGCTACACCTTC
-,TRBJ2-7,-,TRBV19,CASSPYGTVTYEQYF,TGTGCCAGTAGTCCATACGGGACGGTGACCTACGAGCAGTACTTC
-,TRBJ1-1,TRBD1,TRBV18,CASSPSTGTMNTEAFF,TGTGCCAGCTCACCTTCGACAGGGACGATGAACACTGAAGCTTTCTTT
few,TRBJ1-2,-,TRBV20-1,CSARGGDGYTF,TGCAGTGCTAGAGGTGGGGATGGCTACACCTTC
-,TRBJ1-1,-,TRBV27,CASSIYRDYTEAFF,TGTGCCAGCAGTATATACAGGGATTACACTGAAGCTTTCTTT
-,TRBJ2-7,-,TRBV25-1,CASGTSYEQYF,TGTGCCAGCGGGACCTCCTACGAGCAGTACTTC
-,TRBJ2-6,-,TRBV7-2,CASSLQSGANVLTF,TGTGCCAGCAGCTTACAATCTGGGGCCAACGTCCTGACTTTC